This record concerns one T cell receptor (delta chain) sequence. No antigen is known for it. RNA was extracted from the cells and then reverse transcribed. The CDR3 regions were amplified by multiplex PCR from V-gene primers to a constant-region primer. TCRdb processed the multiplex PCR reads again with the CATT caller. The table shows roughly 50,000 delta-chain clones, with roughly 15% occurring only once. Trimming pared 3 bases from V and 10 bases from J, leaving 9 bases between. CDR3 size: 11 residues. Germline lookup yields CDR1 TSWWSYY and CDR2 QGS. The data were taken from a study of Vδ1+ human thymocytes. The sorted cells were CD3+ Vdelta1+ Vdelta2- thymocytes from alphabeta-depleted thymus. Findings and limits, study-wide: TRD repertoires were essentially private, unlike widely shared TRG clonotypes. Thymic TRG and TRD repertoires appeared highly polyclonal, with Gaussian CDR3 length distributions.

This TCR was sampled from a boy in the first two years of life who had congenital heart surgery. Material for sequencing was Vdelta1+ gamma-delta thymocytes from the thymus. Subset: FACS-sorted CD3+ TCRalphabeta- TCRVdelta1+ TCRVdelta2- thymocytes. The gene calls are TRDV1 and TRDJ1; no firm D call. This chain's CDR3 is CALGDRRGLIF. The DNA for the CDR3 is TGTGCTCTTGGGGATCGCCGCGGACTCATCTTT.